This T cell receptor beta chain was observed in a study of cytomegalovirus exposure and HLA in healthy donors. With 60 Vbeta and 13 Jbeta primers, the PCR was carried out. Produced via immunoSEQ multiplex PCR; TCRdb's table is partial and in-frame only. The sample shows more than 90,000 clones, over 65% of them seen only once. Comments on this clone: Its antigen is unidentified.

V dropped 10 bases and J dropped 6; count of bases not matched to a gene: 8. Germline V gives CDR1 MNHNY, CDR2 SVGAGI (reference sequence). CDR3 length: 13 residues. Donors sampled were nominally healthy, though unrecorded immune exposures were likely. Study results and limitations: As a later analysis showed, a missense DCLRE1C variant was linked to trimming of TCR beta V- and J-genes.

The sequence came from a man aged 45-65 years in good health and CMV-seronegative. Sequenced input: PBMCs. The chain has TRBV6-6 and TRBJ1-2; 10 bases agree with TRBD1. This CDR3 reads CATRQGASDGYTF. As DNA, the CDR3 is TGTGCCACCAGACAGGGGGCCAGCGATGGCTACACCTTC.